These T cell receptor beta chains were read from a single sample in a study of response to subunit inactivated influenza vaccine. MiXCR, run by TCRdb on the RT-PCR reads, gives a single entry per CDR3 protein. There are under 750,000 distinct CDR3 sequences in the sample; 12% occur only once, and more than 8.5% lies in the top ten. Sequencing used PBMCs from blood, obtained on the day of vaccination. The receptors shown here come from a man aged 45-60 years who received an inactivated influenza vaccine. Each CDR3 is given with its conserved first and last residue. A D gene is named only where the DNA matches it firmly. Not all rows give a size; the values are once, few, many and, for expanded clones, a class.

TRBV25-1	few	TRBJ1-1	.	TGTGCCAGCACCGAAGGGGGGTACACTGAAGCTTTCTTT	CASTEGGYTEAFF
TRBV7-9	.	TRBJ2-3	.	TGTGCCTGCCGGGGACCTTGGGAAGATACGCAGTATTTT	CACRGPWEDTQYF
TRBV6-1	few	TRBJ1-2	.	TGTGCCAGCAGTGCCTCCGGGACAAATTCCCTCTTGGGCGGCTACACCTTC	CASSASGTNSLLGGYTF
TRBV7-9	.	TRBJ2-1	TRBD1	TGTGCCAGCAGACCAGGGGGCGTCCCTAAAGACAATGAGCAGTTCTTC	CASRPGGVPKDNEQFF
TRBV29-1	many	TRBJ2-2	.	TGCAGCGTTGTGCTCTTAGCGAGCACCGGGGAGCTGTTTTTT	CSVVLLASTGELFF
TRBV27	many	TRBJ2-2	TRBD1	TGTGCCAGCAGACAGGGGGCCGGGGAGCTGTTTTTT	CASRQGAGELFF
TRBV7-2	few	TRBJ2-5	TRBD1	TGTGCCAGCAGCTCGAGAAGGGACAGCTCTGGGGAGACCCAGTACTTC	CASSSRRDSSGETQYF
TRBV6-1	few	TRBJ2-1	.	TGTGCCAGCAGCCCCCGGCCGGGGGACTCCTACAATGAGCAGTTCTTC	CASSPRPGDSYNEQFF
TRBV20-1	few	TRBJ1-1	.	TGCAGTGTTTTCGCCTCGACGTATTTGATCAGGGCTTTCTTT	CSVFASTYLIRAFF
TRBV20-1	few	TRBJ2-7	TRBD1	TGCAGTGCTAGACCAAGACAGGGCCTGGGGGAGCAGTACTTC	CSARPRQGLGEQYF
TRBV20-1	.	TRBJ2-7	.	TGCAGTGCATATACCGGGACAACCTACGAGCAGTACTTC	CSAYTGTTYEQYF
TRBV19	.	TRBJ2-1	.	TGTGCCAGTAGTATGTCCCTTAGCTCCTACAATGAGCAGTTCTTC	CASSMSLSSYNEQFF
TRBV11-2	few	TRBJ2-1	.	TGTGCCAGCAGACCTATCGCTGGATCCTACAATGAGCAGTTCTTC	CASRPIAGSYNEQFF
TRBV12-3/TRBV12-4	few	TRBJ2-7	.	TGTGCCAGCAGTTTTGGACAGCCCTACGAGCAGTACTTC	CASSFGQPYEQYF
TRBV12-3/TRBV12-4	.	TRBJ2-5	.	TGTGCCAGCAGCCAGGGGCCTAAAGAGACCCAGTACTTC	CASSQGPKETQYF
TRBV11-2	many	TRBJ2-7	TRBD1	TGTGCCAGCAGCTCCATCAGGACAGGGGCAAACGAGCAGTACTTC	CASSSIRTGANEQYF
TRBV20-1	many	TRBJ1-1	.	TGCAGTGCCAATCCGGGACATTGGAACACTGAAGCTTTCTTT	CSANPGHWNTEAFF
TRBV18	few	TRBJ2-5	TRBD2	TGTGCCAGCTCACCAAGGGCTAGCGGGTACCAAGAGACCCAGTACTTC	CASSPRASGYQETQYF
TRBV10-3	many	TRBJ1-1	TRBD1	TGTGCCATCAGGGGCTGGGGACAGGGGAACACTGAAGCTTTCTTT	CAIRGWGQGNTEAFF
TRBV6-5	few	TRBJ1-6	.	TGTGCCAGCAGTTACTCCCAGGTGTCGAATTCACCCCTCCACTTT	CASSYSQVSNSPLHF
TRBV5-1	few	TRBJ2-7	TRBD1	TGCGCCAGCAGCTTAAAGGACAGGGAACCCTACGAGCAGTACTTC	CASSLKDREPYEQYF
TRBV9	few	TRBJ2-1	TRBD2	TGTGCCAGCAGCCCCAGCGGGACTAGCGGGAGGCGGGAGCAGTTCTTC	CASSPSGTSGRREQFF
TRBV7-2	.	TRBJ2-1	TRBD2	TGTGCCAGCGTCTGGGCGGGAGGGCCTAGCAATGAGCAGTTCTTC	CASVWAGGPSNEQFF
TRBV6-5	few	TRBJ2-7	TRBD1	TGTGCCAGCAGTAACCGGGACAGGGGTTCCGAGCAGTACTTC	CASSNRDRGSEQYF
TRBV19	few	TRBJ1-3	.	TGTGCCACCTCCAAAACTTCATACTCTGGAAACACCATATATTTT	CATSKTSYSGNTIYF
TRBV20-1	few	TRBJ2-3	TRBD2	TGCAGTGCTATCTTCGTCGGCGGGGGGGCCTATACAGATACGCAGTATTTT	CSAIFVGGGAYTDTQYF
TRBV6-2/TRBV6-3	.	TRBJ2-1	.	TGTGCCAGCAAGGTGGCGGCCCCCTCCTACAATGAGCAGTTCTTC	CASKVAAPSYNEQFF
TRBV7-2	few	TRBJ2-3	.	TGTGCCAGCAGACTCCAGTCCTCGCCTAGCACAGATACGCAGTATTTT	CASRLQSSPSTDTQYF
TRBV27	.	TRBJ2-1	TRBD2	TGTGCCAGCGGAGCGGGGGTCAGCTCCTACAATGAGCAGTTCTTC	CASGAGVSSYNEQFF
TRBV7-9	many	TRBJ2-7	.	TGTGCCAGCAGCTTATATGCGACGGCCATCCCTTCGAACGAGCAGTACTTC	CASSLYATAIPSNEQYF
TRBV7-8	few	TRBJ2-3	TRBD1	TGTGCCAGCAGCCCAGACAGGGTGAAGACAGATACGCAGTATTTT	CASSPDRVKTDTQYF
TRBV10-3	.	TRBJ1-2	TRBD1	TGTGCCATCAGTGAGTCCGACAGGGATGGCTACACCTTC	CAISESDRDGYTF
TRBV5-1	.	TRBJ2-3	TRBD2	TGCGCCAGCAGCGGGGGACTAGCGGGAGTGGATACGCAGTATTTT	CASSGGLAGVDTQYF
TRBV20-1	.	TRBJ2-5	TRBD2	TGCAGTGCTGCCTCCGGGGAGGGTATTGGAGAGACCCAGTACTTC	CSAASGEGIGETQYF
TRBV4-3	many	TRBJ2-2	TRBD1	TGCGCCAGCAGCCAAGACTGGGACAGGGATCAATACGGGGAGCTGTTTTTT	CASSQDWDRDQYGELFF
TRBV29-1	many	TRBJ2-7	.	TGCAGCGTTGAATTCCCCAGACATGTGTGGGGTTACGAGCAGTACTTC	CSVEFPRHVWGYEQYF
TRBV27	.	TRBJ2-7	TRBD2	TGTGCCAGCAGTCCCGGGGGGGGGGACTCCTACGAGCAGTACTTC	CASSPGGGDSYEQYF
TRBV28	.	TRBJ2-2	TRBD2	TGTGCCAGCAGGGAGACTAGCTTTAAGGGCGGGGAGCTGTTTTTT	CASRETSFKGGELFF
TRBV12-3/TRBV12-4	few	TRBJ1-4	.	TGTGCCAGCAGTACCGGGGTCAGAAATGAAAAACTGTTTTTT	CASSTGVRNEKLFF
TRBV29-1	.	TRBJ2-5	TRBD2	TGCAGCTGTACTAGCGGGACACTCCAAGAGACCCAGTACTTC	CSCTSGTLQETQYF
TRBV7-6	.	TRBJ2-7	TRBD1	TGTGCCAGCAGCTTAGCGACAGGGGGTGACGAGCAGTACTTC	CASSLATGGDEQYF
TRBV7-2	few	TRBJ2-1	TRBD2	TGTGCCAGCAGCTTTTACCCCTTTGAGGCTAGCGGGCATTCTGTCCTCTCCTACAATGAGCAGTTCTTC	CASSFYPFEASGHSVLSYNEQFF
TRBV4-3	many	TRBJ2-1	.	TGCGCCAGCAGCCACAGTACTACATCCTACAATGAGCAGTTCTTC	CASSHSTTSYNEQFF
TRBV15	many	TRBJ2-7	TRBD2	TGTGCCACCAGCTCCCTAGCGGGAGTGGTGAGGGAGCAGTACTTC	CATSSLAGVVREQYF
TRBV11-2	few	TRBJ2-4	.	TGTGCCAGCAGCTACTTTCGGGAGACCAAAAACATTCAGTACTTC	CASSYFRETKNIQYF
TRBV20-1	.	TRBJ2-5	TRBD1	TGCAGTGCCAGTAAAGGGACAGCCCAAGAGACCCAGTACTTC	CSASKGTAQETQYF
TRBV7-9	few	TRBJ2-1	TRBD2	TGTGCCAGCAGCTTAGTGCTAGCGGGGGTCAATGAGCAGTTCTTC	CASSLVLAGVNEQFF
TRBV20-1	few	TRBJ2-1	.	TGCAGTGCTAGTAGTCTGGCGGACCTTTACAATGAGCAGTTCTTC	CSASSLADLYNEQFF
TRBV27	many	TRBJ2-1	.	TGTGCCAGCAGTTTAAGGGGTGGGGACCCCTACAATGAGCAGTTCTTC	CASSLRGGDPYNEQFF
TRBV29-1	.	TRBJ2-7	.	TGCAGCGTTGGAGGACACACCCCCCGGTACGAGCAGTACTTC	CSVGGHTPRYEQYF
TRBV25-1	.	TRBJ1-3	.	TGTGCCAGCAGTGAATCCAGGTACCCGGGAAACACCATATATTTT	CASSESRYPGNTIYF
TRBV11-2	few	TRBJ2-5	TRBD2	TGTGCCAGCAGCTTAGGGGACCGCGGGGGGGCAGGGCAAGAGACCCAGTACTTC	CASSLGDRGGAGQETQYF
TRBV5-1	many	TRBJ1-1	TRBD1	TGCGCCAGCACTTGGACAGGGAGCGCTGAAGCTTTCTTT	CASTWTGSAEAFF
TRBV4-1	few	TRBJ2-7	.	TGCGCCAGCAGCCAAGAAGCAAGGGCCTACGAGCAGTACTTC	CASSQEARAYEQYF
TRBV12-3/TRBV12-4	few	TRBJ2-1	TRBD1	TGTGCCAGCAGTGCGACAGGGGGCGGGGATGAGCAGTTCTTC	CASSATGGGDEQFF
TRBV19	few	TRBJ1-1	.	TGTGCCAGTAGTATAAATGGACAGCCGAACACTGAAGCTTTCTTT	CASSINGQPNTEAFF